This passage covers 24 T cell receptor beta chains from one sample sequenced in a study of response to subunit inactivated influenza vaccine. TCRdb reanalysed the RT-PCR reads using MiXCR and keeps one entry per CDR3 protein. The table records 630,000 or so distinct CDR3 sequences, about 15% of them present only once. The input for sequencing was PBMCs from blood, taken 11 to 12 days after vaccination. The receptors originated from a man aged 50 or older who received an inactivated influenza vaccine.

There are many counts of this clonotype. The chain links TRBV7-8 to TRBJ2-3, with D possibly matching TRBD1 (5 bases). With 6 bases removed from V and 0 bases from J, the gap between germline ends came to 7 bases. Germline V gives CDR1 SGHVS, CDR2 FQNEAQ. This CDR3 has 13 residues. The CDR3 region has the DNA TGTGCCAGCAGGACAGCCAGCACAGATACGCAGTATTTT. This encodes CASRTASTDTQYF.

This clonotype turned up a few times. V usage is TRBV7-2 and J usage is TRBJ2-5, with D unresolved. Germline assignment: CDR1 SGHTA and CDR2 FQGNSA. Deletions cut 0 bases from V and 1 base from J, with 12 bases between. The CDR3 sequence is 16 residues long. The CDR3 DNA reads as TGTGCCAGCAGCTTAGCATTTTCGGAAACCCAAGAGACCCAGTACTTC. This codes for CASSLAFSETQETQYF.

The chain uses TRBV27 and TRBJ2-5; 7 bases map to TRBD2. The CDR3 has 15 residues. V gave up 5 bases and J gave up 1 base; unmatched junction bases: 7. CDR1 MNHEY and CDR2 SMNVEV come from the germline V gene (reference sequence). CDR3 DNA: TGTGCCAGCAGTCCCTTTCTAGCGGCCCAAGAGACCCAGTACTTC. Translated, it gives CASSPFLAAQETQYF.

The gene calls are TRBV5-4 and TRBJ2-1, with D tentatively TRBD1 (5 bases). The ends were cut back, 1 base at V and 6 bases at J, with 14 bases in the middle. The CDR3 extends over 15 amino acids. Germline CDR1 and CDR2: SGHNT and YYREEE (reference sequence). CDR3 nucleotide sequence: TGTGCCAGCAGCTTGCAGGGTACCCCCCCCAATGAGCAGTTCTTC. Protein sequence: CASSLQGTPPNEQFF.

The V call is TRBV12-2, the J call TRBJ1-4. TRBV12-2 is flagged as a pseudogene. The CDR3 is made up of 16 amino acids. Written as DNA, the CDR3 is TGTGCAAGTCGCTTAGCGCCGGTTGCAACTAATGAAAAACTGTTTTTT. Translated, it gives CASRLAPVATNEKLFF.

This clonotype was detected only a few times. The CDR3 region has the DNA TGTGCCAGCAGGGCCTCCGCGGGTTCGAACACCGGGGAGCTGTTTTTT. This codes for CASRASAGSNTGELFF. The chain couples TRBV7-9 to TRBJ2-2, with D possibly TRBD2 on 5 matching bases. CDR1 is SEHNR and CDR2 is FQNEAQ in the germline V gene (reference sequence). Trimming pared 6 bases from V and 0 bases from J, leaving 14 bases between. This CDR3 spans 16 amino acids.

The V gene is TRBV7-2, the J gene TRBJ2-3; TRBD1 or TRBD2 may be the D gene (6 bases each). The CDR3 has 16 amino acids. Germline V CDR1 and CDR2: SGHTA, FQGNSA. Between the trimmed V and J ends, which lost 1 base and 0 bases, there was a span of 11 bases. The CDR3: CASSLGPGASTDTQYF. CDR3 DNA sequence: TGTGCCAGCAGCTTAGGTCCGGGGGCAAGCACAGATACGCAGTATTTT.

The chain couples TRBV6-1 to TRBJ2-6, with D tentatively TRBD1 or TRBD2 (7 bases each). The V gene lost 6 bases and the J gene lost 2 bases, with 11 bases spanning the gap. Germline loops: CDR1 MNHNS, CDR2 SASEGT. The CDR3 length is 15 residues. CDR3 protein: CASRGGGAGANVLTF. In DNA, the CDR3 is TGTGCCAGCAGGGGAGGGGGCGCTGGGGCCAACGTCCTGACTTTC.

This clonotype was counted at least ten times. V gene TRBV4-2 combines with J gene TRBJ1-3; no clear D gene. The V gene lost 1 base and the J gene lost 2 bases, with 18 bases spanning the gap. The CDR3 extends over 18 amino acids. Germline V gene sequence: CDR1 LGHNA, CDR2 YNFKEQ. In nucleotides, the CDR3 is TGTGCCAGCAGCCAAGGATTTAATTTAGTTAGTACTGGAAACACCATATATTTT. Its protein is CASSQGFNLVSTGNTIYF.

The chain is built from TRBV30 and TRBJ1-2, with no clear D. Between the trimmed V and J ends, which lost 7 bases and 0 bases, there was a span of 15 bases. This CDR3 spans 14 amino acids. Germline CDR1 GTSNPN, CDR2 SVGIG (reference sequence). CDR3 amino acids: CASYSASANYGYTF. The CDR3, as DNA: TGTGCCTCGTATTCGGCATCAGCTAACTATGGCTACACCTTC.

CDR3 in DNA: TGCAGTGCTAGAGAGGAGGCTAGCGGGAGGTGGGAGACCCAGTACTTC. Its translation is CSAREEASGRWETQYF. This chain links TRBV20-1 with TRBJ2-5, with 11 positions matching TRBD2. Trimming removed 0 bases from V and 5 bases from J; junction bases left unmatched: 8. This CDR3 is built from 16 residues. Germline CDR1 reads DFQATT; CDR2 reads SNEGSKA (reference sequence).

At least ten counts were recorded for this clonotype. The chain carries TRBV9 and TRBJ1-2; 8 bases map to TRBD1. V dropped 5 bases and J dropped 6; count of bases not matched to a gene: 6. Germline CDR1 is SGDLS and CDR2 is YYNGEE. The CDR3 spans 13 residues. In DNA, the CDR3 is TGTGCCAGCAGTCGGACAGGGAAGGATGGCTACACCTTC. Encoded protein: CASSRTGKDGYTF.

V is TRBV5-6 and J is TRBJ2-3; D may correspond to TRBD1 or TRBD2 (6 bases each). V was trimmed by 4 bases and J by 5 bases, leaving 23 bases between them. The CDR3 sequence is 17 residues long. Per germline, CDR1 SGHDT and CDR2 YYEEEE. CDR3 DNA: TGTGCCAGCAGCACGGAGGTTGGGGGGACAATCGGAGATACGCAGTATTTT. It encodes CASSTEVGGTIGDTQYF.

The chain has TRBV7-9 and TRBJ2-3, with D possibly being TRBD1 (5 bases). The ends were cut back, 9 bases at V and 4 bases at J, with 8 bases in the middle. CDR3 length equals 11 residues. Germline lookup yields CDR1 SEHNR and CDR2 FQNEAQ (reference sequence). CDR3 protein: CARGDADTQYF. The DNA for the CDR3 is TGTGCCAGAGGGGATGCAGATACGCAGTATTTT.

This clonotype occurred a few times. The chain recombines TRBV10-3 with TRBJ2-3; perhaps TRBD2 as D (5 bases). This CDR3 is built from 15 residues. Germline-derived CDR1 and CDR2 are ENHRY and SYGVKD. The V and J ends lost 4 bases and 1 base respectively, with 12 bases between them. CDR3 sequence reads: CAISGRGVGTDTQYF. In DNA form, the CDR3 reads TGTGCCATCAGTGGTCGGGGAGTGGGCACAGATACGCAGTATTTT.

The chain carries TRBV28 and TRBJ2-1; D is tentatively TRBD1 or TRBD2 (5 bases each). Between the trimmed V and J ends, which lost 5 bases and 4 bases, there was a span of 15 bases. The CDR3 length is 15 residues. Germline assignment: CDR1 MDHEN and CDR2 SYDVKM. The CDR3 reads CASSNPGRLYNEQFF. The CDR3 DNA is TGTGCCAGCAGTAATCCGGGACGGCTATACAATGAGCAGTTCTTC.

V gene TRBV2 combines with J gene TRBJ1-1; 10 positions match TRBD1. The CDR3 runs to 15 residues. CDR1 and CDR2 from the germline V gene are SNHLY and FYNNEI. The V gene end was trimmed by 6 bases and the J gene end by 0 bases; junction bases not matched to a gene: 4. The CDR3 region has the DNA TGTGCCAGCAGCGGCGACAGGGGGCTGAACACTGAAGCTTTCTTT. Its translation: CASSGDRGLNTEAFF.

The gene calls are TRBV6-5 and TRBJ2-2; 7 nucleotides line up with TRBD1. This CDR3 comprises 15 residues. V dropped 4 bases and J dropped 5; count of bases not matched to a gene: 7. Germline-derived CDR1 and CDR2 are MNHEY and SVGAGI. The CDR3 loop is CASSFEGQMTGELFF. In DNA, the CDR3 is TGTGCCAGCAGTTTCGAGGGACAGATGACCGGGGAGCTGTTTTTT.

This clonotype was found a few times. V gene TRBV3-1 combines with J gene TRBJ2-7, with 7 bases aligning to TRBD1. There are 14 residues in the CDR3. The germline V gene has CDR1 LGHDT and CDR2 YNNKEL (reference sequence). V gave up 2 bases and J gave up 2 bases; unmatched junction bases: 3. CDR3: CASSQFGQAYEQYF. DNA of the CDR3: TGTGCCAGCAGCCAATTCGGACAGGCCTACGAGCAGTACTTC.

The rearrangement joins TRBV24-1 to TRBJ2-1; D is possibly TRBD1 (5 bases). The V gene's germline CDR1 is KGHDR and CDR2 SFDVKD. Trimming took 5 bases from V and 7 from J, leaving 17 bases between them. The CDR3 has 15 residues. DNA for the CDR3: TGTGCCACCAGTGGGTCCAGGGTAGAATCTAATGAGCAGTTCTTC. Translation: CATSGSRVESNEQFF.

V is TRBV7-8 and J is TRBJ2-7; TRBD2 matches 7 bases. The germline V gene encodes CDR1 SGHVS and CDR2 FQNEAQ. The CDR3 consists of 14 residues. V lost 2 bases to trimming and J lost 4 bases; unmatched junction nucleotides: 5. CDR3 DNA sequence: TGTGCCAGCAGCTTACCGATGGGGGGGTACGAGCAGTACTTC. It specifies CASSLPMGGYEQYF.

This sequence joins TRBV6-1 and TRBJ1-2; tentative D call: TRBD1 (5 bases). The V gene lost 5 bases and the J gene lost 4 bases, with 14 bases spanning the gap. The CDR3 is made up of 14 amino acids. Germline V lookup: CDR1 MNHNS, CDR2 SASEGT. CDR3 loop: CASSRVGGTYGYTF. DNA for the CDR3: TGTGCCAGCAGTCGCGTCGGGGGAACCTATGGCTACACCTTC.

The rearrangement links TRBV24-1 to TRBJ2-1, with TRBD1 matching over 9 bases. V gave up 3 bases and J gave up 2 bases; unmatched junction bases: 4. Per the germline V gene, CDR1 is KGHDR and CDR2 is SFDVKD. This CDR3 has 16 residues. The CDR3 nucleotides read TGTGCCACCAGTGATCCCCGGACAGGGGCCTACAATGAGCAGTTCTTC. This sequence encodes CATSDPRTGAYNEQFF.

This clonotype was seen a handful of times. V and J are TRBV12-3 or TRBV12-4 and TRBJ2-5; 7 positions match TRBD1. CDR3 length equals 15 residues. Trimming cost V 5 bases and J 3 bases; bases outside gene matches: 9. CDR3 amino acids: CASSPPDRIEETQYF. The CDR3 nucleotides read TGTGCCAGCAGTCCCCCGGACAGGATAGAAGAGACCCAGTACTTC.